The 13 T cell receptor beta chains below were found in one sample sequenced in a study of identical twins. TCRdb re-analysed the 5' RACE reads in MiXCR, keeping a single row per CDR3 protein. This sample has under 900,000 distinct CDR3 sequences, with 9% to 15% found just once. These data also formed part of another study, on yellow fever vaccine responses in identical twins.

Material: PBMCs. These receptors were obtained from a woman aged 18-29 years in good health.

The chain employs TRBV24-1 and TRBJ2-7; TRBD2 matches 10 bases. Germline V gene lookup returns CDR1 KGHDR and CDR2 SFDVKD. The CDR3 runs 16 residues. V was clipped by 4 bases and J by 4 bases; unmatched bases: 9. The CDR3 nucleotides read TGTGCCACCAGTGACCACGCCGGGACTAGCGCTTACGAGCAGTACTTC. Amino acids: CATSDHAGTSAYEQYF.

A single count supports this clonotype. J is TRBJ2-5 and V is TRBV18; 9 bases align to TRBD1. CDR1 is KGHSH and CDR2 is LQKENI in the germline V gene. J gave up 5 bases and V 3 bases, and 4 bases lay outside the gene matches. This CDR3 has 14 amino acids. This chain's CDR3 is CASSPTGGYETQYF. CDR3 nucleotide sequence: TGTGCCAGCTCACCTACAGGGGGCTATGAGACCCAGTACTTC.

This clonotype has a count of ten or more. The chain employs TRBV2 and TRBJ2-1; a possible D gene is TRBD2 (5 bases). The CDR3 runs to 14 residues. Germline V gives CDR1 SNHLY, CDR2 FYNNEI. The ends were cut back, 3 bases at V and 9 bases at J, with 15 bases in the middle. CDR3 sequence reads: CASSEGSATGEQFF. The CDR3 DNA follows: TGTGCCAGCAGTGAGGGTAGCGCGACGGGTGAGCAGTTCTTC.

The chain joins TRBV25-1 to TRBJ2-5, with 8 bases identical to TRBD2. V shed 3 bases, J shed 5 bases, and the junction held 11 bases outside the gene matches. This CDR3 spans 16 amino acids. Germline-derived CDR1 and CDR2 are MGHDK and SYGVNS. The CDR3 loop reads CASSDEAGVVGETQYF. As DNA, the CDR3 is TGTGCCAGCAGTGACGAAGCGGGAGTAGTCGGGGAGACCCAGTACTTC.

This clonotype was detected ten times or more. The rearrangement uses TRBV10-3 and TRBJ1-6; D uncertain. The V gene's germline CDR1 is ENHRY and CDR2 SYGVKD. Trimming took off 6 bases at V and 0 bases at J, with 12 bases between the two ends. The CDR3 totals 16 residues. CDR3 residues: CAISAGRASYNSPLHF. CDR3 DNA: TGTGCCATCAGCGCAGGACGGGCCTCCTATAATTCACCCCTCCACTTT.

This clonotype was picked up a small number of times. The chain combines TRBV3-1 with TRBJ2-1, with D hard to call. With 0 bases removed from V and 10 bases from J, the gap between germline ends came to 16 bases. The CDR3 loop spans 15 amino acids. The germline V gene encodes CDR1 LGHDT and CDR2 YNNKEL (reference sequence). CDR3: CASSQEWADRGEQFF. In DNA, the CDR3 is TGTGCCAGCAGCCAAGAGTGGGCGGATCGCGGAGAGCAGTTCTTC.

The chain uses TRBV24-1 and TRBJ2-3; D unclear. The ends were cut back, 3 bases at V and 4 bases at J, with 16 bases in the middle. The CDR3 is 16 residues long. Germline CDR1 and CDR2: KGHDR and SFDVKD. The CDR3 loop reads CATSDGPTALADTQYF. The CDR3 DNA reads TGTGCCACCAGTGATGGGCCCACAGCCCTGGCAGATACGCAGTATTTT.

This chain connects TRBV24-1 to TRBJ2-7; 9 positions match TRBD1. This CDR3 has 16 residues. The V segment lost 2 bases and the J segment 3 bases; nucleotides outside the gene matches: 7. The germline V gene has CDR1 KGHDR and CDR2 SFDVKD. The CDR3 nucleotides are TGTGCCACCAGTGATTCCACGGGACAGGGTGTCTACGAGCAGTACTTC. It yields the protein CATSDSTGQGVYEQYF.

This sequence joins TRBV2 and TRBJ2-7, with TRBD2 matching over 9 bases. CDR1 is SNHLY, CDR2 FYNNEI, per germline. The trim removed 7 bases at V and 3 bases at J, leaving 16 bases unmatched. The CDR3 is 17 amino acids. In DNA form, the CDR3 reads TGTGCCAGCACTCCCCCCGGGAGGCTAGCGGGGAACTACGAGCAGTACTTC. Translating gives CASTPPGRLAGNYEQYF.

The table lists this clonotype with a few counts. The chain couples TRBV7-8 to TRBJ2-3, with 10 bases fitting TRBD2. V shed 3 bases, J shed 2 bases, and the junction held 5 bases outside the gene matches. The V gene's germline CDR1 is SGHVS and CDR2 FQNEAQ. The CDR3 is 16 residues long. CDR3 amino acids: CASSFSGTSATDTQYF. The CDR3 DNA is TGTGCCAGCAGCTTTTCCGGGACTAGCGCCACAGATACGCAGTATTTT.

This clonotype was seen only a few times. In DNA form, the CDR3 reads TGCAGTGCTAGCCCGAACACTGAAGCTTTCTTT. This translates into CSASPNTEAFF. The V gene is TRBV20-1, the J gene TRBJ1-1; D gene uncertain. The CDR3 contains 11 residues. With 3 bases removed from V and 1 base from J, the gap between germline ends came to 3 bases. CDR1 and CDR2 (germline): DFQATT, SNEGSKA (reference sequence).

There are a few counts of this clonotype. The chain uses TRBV29-1 and TRBJ2-3; D could derive from TRBD1 or TRBD2 (5 bases each). Trimming removed 6 bases at V and 4 bases at J, with 32 bases between. The CDR3 sequence is 19 residues long. Germline values: CDR1 SQVTM, CDR2 ANQGSEA. This CDR3 reads CSVAPRRGARERRSDTQYF. CDR3 DNA: TGCAGCGTGGCCCCCCGAAGGGGAGCACGCGAACGAAGGTCAGATACGCAGTATTTT.

This chain connects TRBV25-1 to TRBJ1-3; D perhaps matches TRBD1 (5 bases). V was cut by 9 bases and J by 0 bases, with 21 bases left in between. The CDR3 runs to 17 residues. Germline loops: CDR1 MGHDK, CDR2 SYGVNS. CDR3 sequence: CARKWTNTAGSGNTIYF. DNA for the CDR3: TGTGCCAGGAAGTGGACAAACACAGCGGGCTCTGGAAACACCATATATTTT.